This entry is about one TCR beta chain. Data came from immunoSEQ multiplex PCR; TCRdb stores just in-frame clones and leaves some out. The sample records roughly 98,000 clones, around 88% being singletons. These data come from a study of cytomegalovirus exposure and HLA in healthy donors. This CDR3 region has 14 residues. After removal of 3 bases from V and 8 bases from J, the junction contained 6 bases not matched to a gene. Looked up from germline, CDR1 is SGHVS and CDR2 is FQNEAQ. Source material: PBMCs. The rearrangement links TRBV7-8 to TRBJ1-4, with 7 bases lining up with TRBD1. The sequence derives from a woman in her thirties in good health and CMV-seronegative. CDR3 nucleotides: TGTGCCAGCAGCTTTGACAGGGTGTGGGAAAAACTGTTTTTT. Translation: CASSFDRVWEKLFF.